This is a list of T cell receptor beta chains from one sample in a study of blood T cell repertoires in COVID-19. Clones were sequenced by immunoSEQ multiplex PCR, and TCRdb holds only the in-frame ones, with some missing. The table has a few hundred thousand clones, nearly 90% seen once. Sequences were obtained from peripheral blood. These receptors originate from a woman under 40 with acute or convalescent COVID-19. CDR3s leave out the opening cysteine and the closing phenylalanine or tryptophan.

TRBV27 | ASIPVGGAPYEQY
TRBV7-9 | ASSEIQPDYQETQY
TRBV9 | ASSVATTGGDF
TRBV24-1 | ATSEITGIWETQY
TRBV11-2 | ASSEIEGRAFGTQY
TRBV3-1/TRBV3-2 | ASSRWDSFYEQY
TRBV19 | ASSIRRYNEQF
TRBV2 | ASRLAGGGRTDTQY
TRBV5-1 | ASSLERNRGRAYEQY
TRBV5-1 | ASSLVPWDRGLAGELF
TRBV6-5 | ASSKGLYNEQF
TRBV30 | AWSPSFSGQGAVAQY
TRBV24-1 | ATSDSGLAGGGELF
TRBV7-2 | ASSVEGGETQY
TRBV5-4 | ASSAGRVEEKLF
TRBV9 | ASSVDGTASNQPQH
TRBV5-5 | ASSETSSYEQY
TRBV15 | ATSSFPGSGPPNGVTQY
TRBV14 | ASSRTSQSYNEQF
TRBV11-2 | ASSPPSARYEQY